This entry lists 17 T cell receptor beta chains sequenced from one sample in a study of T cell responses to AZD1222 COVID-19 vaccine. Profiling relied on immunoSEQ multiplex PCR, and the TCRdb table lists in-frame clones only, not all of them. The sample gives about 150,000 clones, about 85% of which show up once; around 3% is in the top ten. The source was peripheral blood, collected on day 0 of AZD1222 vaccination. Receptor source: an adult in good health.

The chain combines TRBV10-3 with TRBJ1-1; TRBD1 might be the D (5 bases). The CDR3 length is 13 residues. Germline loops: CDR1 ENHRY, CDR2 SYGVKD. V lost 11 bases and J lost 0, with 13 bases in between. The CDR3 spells CAAKGPVNTEAFF. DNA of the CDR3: TGTGCCGCGAAGGGACCGGTGAACACTGAAGCTTTCTTT.

The CDR3 sequence: CASSLVVNTNEKLFF. The DNA for the CDR3 is TGTGCCAGCAGCCTAGTGGTTAATACTAATGAAAAACTGTTTTTT. The rearrangement joins TRBV7-2 to TRBJ1-4, with D unclear. This CDR3 comprises 15 residues. The V end lost 5 bases, the J end lost 2 bases, and 12 bases lay between the germline ends. Looked up from germline, CDR1 is SGHTA and CDR2 is FQGNSA.

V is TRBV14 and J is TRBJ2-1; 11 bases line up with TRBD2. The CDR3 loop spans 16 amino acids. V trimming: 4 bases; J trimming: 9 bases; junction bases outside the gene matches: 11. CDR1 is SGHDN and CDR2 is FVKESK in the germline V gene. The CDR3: CASSRLPGLAAPEQFF. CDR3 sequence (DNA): TGTGCCAGCAGCCGTTTACCGGGACTAGCGGCACCTGAGCAGTTCTTC.

The CDR3 DNA reads as TGTGCCAGCAAAGACAGGGGATTAGGGTACCAAGAGACCCAGTACTTC. As protein: CASKDRGLGYQETQYF. The chain employs TRBV11-2 and TRBJ2-5; TRBD1 matches at 8 bases. Losses at the gene ends were 7 bases for V and 0 bases for J; bases not matched to a gene: 10. The germline gives CDR1 SGHAT, CDR2 FQNNGV. CDR3 length: 16 amino acids.

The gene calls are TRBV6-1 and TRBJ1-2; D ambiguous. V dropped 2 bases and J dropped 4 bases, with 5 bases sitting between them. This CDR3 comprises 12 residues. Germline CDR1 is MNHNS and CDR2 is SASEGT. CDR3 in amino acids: CASSEWAYGYTF. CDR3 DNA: TGTGCCAGCAGTGAATGGGCCTATGGCTACACCTTC.

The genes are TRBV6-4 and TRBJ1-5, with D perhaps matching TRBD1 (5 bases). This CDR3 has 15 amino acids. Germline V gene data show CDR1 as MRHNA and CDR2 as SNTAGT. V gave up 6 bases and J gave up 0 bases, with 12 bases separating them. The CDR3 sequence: CASSQLRDSNQPQHF. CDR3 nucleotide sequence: TGTGCCAGCAGCCAACTCAGGGATAGCAATCAGCCCCAGCATTTT.

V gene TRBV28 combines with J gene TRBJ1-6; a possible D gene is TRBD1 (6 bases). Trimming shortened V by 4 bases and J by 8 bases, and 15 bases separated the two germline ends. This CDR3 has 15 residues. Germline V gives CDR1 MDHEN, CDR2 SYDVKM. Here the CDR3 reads CASSSPREGDSPLHF. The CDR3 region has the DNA TGTGCCAGCAGTTCGCCCAGGGAGGGGGATTCACCCCTCCACTTT.

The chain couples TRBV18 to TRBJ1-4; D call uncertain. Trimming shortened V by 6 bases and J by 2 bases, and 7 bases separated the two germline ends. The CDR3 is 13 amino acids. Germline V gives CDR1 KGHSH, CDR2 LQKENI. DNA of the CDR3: TGTGCCAGCTCTCTCGACACTAATGAAAAACTGTTTTTT. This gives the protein CASSLDTNEKLFF.

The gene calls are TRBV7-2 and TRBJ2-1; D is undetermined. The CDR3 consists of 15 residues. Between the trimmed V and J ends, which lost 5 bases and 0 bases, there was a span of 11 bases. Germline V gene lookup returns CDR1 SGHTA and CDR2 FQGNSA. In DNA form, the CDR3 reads TGTGCCAGCAGCATCGGCCCTTACTCCTACAATGAGCAGTTCTTC. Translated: CASSIGPYSYNEQFF. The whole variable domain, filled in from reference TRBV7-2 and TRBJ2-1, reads GAGVSQSPSNKVTEKGKDVELRCDPISGHTALYWYRQSLGQGLEFLIYFQGNSAPDKSGLPSDRFSAERTGGSVSTLTIQRTQQEDSAVYLCASSIGPYSYNEQFFGPGTRLTVL.

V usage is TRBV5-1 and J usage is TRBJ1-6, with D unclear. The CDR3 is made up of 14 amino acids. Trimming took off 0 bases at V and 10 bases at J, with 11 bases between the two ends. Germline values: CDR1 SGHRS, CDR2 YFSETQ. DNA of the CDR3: TGCGCCAGCAGCTTGGAAGGAACGGGCTCACCCCTCCACTTT. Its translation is CASSLEGTGSPLHF. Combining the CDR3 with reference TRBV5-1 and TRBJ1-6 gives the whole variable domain KAGVTQTPRYLIKTRGQQVTLSCSPISGHRSVSWYQQTPGQGLQFLFEYFSETQRNKGNFPGRFSGRQFSNSRSEMNVSTLELGDSALYLCASSLEGTGSPLHFGNGTRLTVT.

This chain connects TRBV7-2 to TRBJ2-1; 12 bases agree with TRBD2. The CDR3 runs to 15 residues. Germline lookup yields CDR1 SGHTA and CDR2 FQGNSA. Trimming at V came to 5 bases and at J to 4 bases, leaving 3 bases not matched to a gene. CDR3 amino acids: CASSLTSGGYNEQFF. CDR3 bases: TGTGCCAGCAGCCTGACTAGCGGGGGATACAATGAGCAGTTCTTC.

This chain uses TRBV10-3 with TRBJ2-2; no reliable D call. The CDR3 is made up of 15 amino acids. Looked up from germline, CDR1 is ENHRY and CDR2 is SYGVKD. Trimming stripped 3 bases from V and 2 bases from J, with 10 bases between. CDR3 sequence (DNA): TGTGCCATCAGTGAAGTACCGAGAAACACCGGGGAGCTGTTTTTT. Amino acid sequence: CAISEVPRNTGELFF.

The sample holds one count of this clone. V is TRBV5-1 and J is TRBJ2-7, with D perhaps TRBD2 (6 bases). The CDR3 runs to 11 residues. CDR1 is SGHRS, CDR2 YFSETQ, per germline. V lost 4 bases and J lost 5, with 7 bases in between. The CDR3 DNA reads TGCGCCAGCAGCGAGCGGGACGAGCAGTACTTC. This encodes CASSERDEQYF.

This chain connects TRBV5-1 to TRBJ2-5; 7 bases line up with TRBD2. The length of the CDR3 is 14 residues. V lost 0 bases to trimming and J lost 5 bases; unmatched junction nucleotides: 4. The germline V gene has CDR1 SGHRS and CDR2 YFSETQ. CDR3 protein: CASSLASGEETQYF. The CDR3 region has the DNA TGCGCCAGCAGCTTGGCCAGCGGGGAGGAGACCCAGTACTTC.

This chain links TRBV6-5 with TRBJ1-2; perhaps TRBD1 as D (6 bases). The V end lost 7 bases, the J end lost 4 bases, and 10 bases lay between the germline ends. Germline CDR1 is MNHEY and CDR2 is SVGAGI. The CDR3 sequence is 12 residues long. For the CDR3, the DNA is TGTGCCAGCAATGGCAGGGGCTATGGCTACACCTTC. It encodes CASNGRGYGYTF.

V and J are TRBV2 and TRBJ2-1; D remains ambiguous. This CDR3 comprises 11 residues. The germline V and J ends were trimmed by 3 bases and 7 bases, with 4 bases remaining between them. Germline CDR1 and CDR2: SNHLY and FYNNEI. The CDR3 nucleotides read TGTGCCAGCAGTGACAGGAATGAGCAGTTCTTC. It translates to CASSDRNEQFF.

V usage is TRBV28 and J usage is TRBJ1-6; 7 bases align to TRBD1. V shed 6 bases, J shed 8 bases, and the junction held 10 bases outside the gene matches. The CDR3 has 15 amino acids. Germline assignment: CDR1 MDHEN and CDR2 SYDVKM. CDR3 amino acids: CASRPSGQPYSPLHF. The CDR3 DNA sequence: TGTGCCAGCAGGCCCTCGGGACAGCCTTATTCACCCCTCCACTTT.